The sequence of this T cell receptor (beta chain) was determined in a study of blood T cell repertoires in COVID-19. Study summary: Researchers got acute and convalescent COVID-19 samples from the United States, Italy and Spain. T cells, B-cell-depleted T cells, or PBMCs provided the cDNA or gDNA that served as material.

Recruited during active infection, patients (from Seattle) were subsequently followed longitudinally. This clone has a single count. Study processing details: Using reference gene primer amplification, nucleated cell counts were estimated. Libraries were prepared by immunoSEQ multiplex PCR; TCRdb keeps only in-frame clonotypes and omits some of them. From that table come the V and J calls and clone size; the DNA was used to work out D and trimming. This table holds 250,000 to 300,000 clones, 85% to 90% found once. CDR3 size: 16 residues. CDR1 and CDR2 (germline): LGHNA, YNFKEQ. Trimming removed 5 bases at V and 2 bases at J, with 16 bases between.

V is TRBV4-2 and J is TRBJ2-1; possibly TRBD2 for D (5 bases). The TCR originated in a woman aged 30 to 39 with COVID-19, enrolled during active disease. The specimen sequenced was peripheral blood. The CDR3 reads CASSGGAILTYNEQFF. The CDR3 DNA reads as TGTGCCAGCAGCGGAGGTGCCATCTTAACCTACAATGAGCAGTTCTTC.